Each of the 8 T cell receptor beta chains below was sequenced from the same sample in a study of blood T cell repertoires in COVID-19. Generated by immunoSEQ multiplex PCR, the TCRdb table keeps only in-frame clones and is missing some. Of about 190,000 clones listed, about 85% are singletons. The sequencing input was PBMCs or T cells enriched from blood (not recorded which). The receptors here all came from a woman in her thirties or forties in a cohort exposed to, infected with or recovered from COVID-19 (not recorded which).

The chain joins TRBV20-1 to TRBJ2-7, with TRBD2 identical over 8 bases. This CDR3 is built from 14 residues. Germline lookup yields CDR1 DFQATT and CDR2 SNEGSKA (reference sequence). Trimming removed 3 bases from V and 3 bases from J; junction bases left unmatched: 7. CDR3 coding DNA: TGCAGTGCTAGTTCCAGCGGGAGCCACTACGAGCAGTACTTC. This gives the protein CSASSSGSHYEQYF.

This chain connects TRBV6-5 to TRBJ1-5; TRBD1 might be the D (5 bases). The CDR3 totals 13 residues. Germline values: CDR1 MNHEY, CDR2 SVGAGI. V gave up 8 bases and J gave up 3 bases, with 11 bases separating them. CDR3: CASGRGYNQPQHF. The CDR3 nucleotides read TGTGCCAGCGGAAGGGGTTACAATCAGCCCCAGCATTTT.

The rearrangement joins TRBV27 to TRBJ2-6; 8 positions match TRBD1. Germline trimming cut 4 bases from V and 2 bases from J; bases unmatched to any gene: 7. The germline CDR1 and CDR2 sequences are MNHEY and SMNVEV (reference sequence). The CDR3 is made up of 17 amino acids. This CDR3 reads CASSSNRGAPGANVLTF. CDR3 DNA: TGTGCCAGCAGTTCGAACAGGGGGGCCCCTGGGGCCAACGTCCTGACTTTC.

This rearrangement joins TRBV2 to TRBJ1-1; D perhaps matches TRBD1 (5 bases). The germline CDR1 and CDR2 sequences are SNHLY and FYNNEI. The CDR3 contains 14 residues. Trimming shortened V by 3 bases and J by 1 base, and 9 bases separated the two germline ends. The CDR3 sequence: CASSEQGRNTEAFF. The CDR3 DNA is TGTGCCAGCAGTGAGCAGGGTCGGAACACTGAAGCTTTCTTT.

In this sample, this clone turned up once. The chain couples TRBV20-1 to TRBJ2-7, with D possibly matching TRBD1 (5 bases). Germline CDR1 and CDR2: DFQATT and SNEGSKA (reference sequence). V was clipped by 5 bases and J by 4 bases, with 9 bases between them. This CDR3 has 11 amino acids. The chain's CDR3 is CSALDSYEQYF. The CDR3 coding sequence is TGCAGTGCTCTAGACAGTTACGAGCAGTACTTC.

This chain connects TRBV11-3 to TRBJ1-6; TRBD1 might be the D (6 bases). The ends were cut back, 0 bases at V and 10 bases at J, with 13 bases in the middle. The germline V gene has CDR1 SGHNT and CDR2 YENEEA. The length of the CDR3 is 15 residues. Here the CDR3 DNA reads TGTGCCAGCAGCTTAGATGGTACAGGGAACTCACCCCTCCACTTT. It specifies CASSLDGTGNSPLHF.

This clone appeared once. The chain has TRBV12-5 and TRBJ2-5; TRBD1 matches at 9 bases. J was trimmed by 4 bases and V by 2 bases; bases with no gene match: 5. The length of the CDR3 is 15 residues. Germline V lookup: CDR1 LGHNT, CDR2 FRNRAP. The DNA for the CDR3 is TGTGCTAGTGGTTTGATTGGGACAGGGCTAGAGACCCAGTACTTC. Translation gives CASGLIGTGLETQYF. Combining the CDR3 with reference TRBV12-5 and TRBJ2-5 gives the whole variable domain DARVTQTPRHKVTEMGQEVTMRCQPILGHNTVFWYRQTMMQGLELLAYFRNRAPLDDSGMPKDRFSAEMPDATLATLKIQPSEPRDSAVYFCASGLIGTGLETQYFGPGTRLLVL.

The rearrangement uses TRBV7-9 and TRBJ2-4; possible D gene TRBD1, 6 bases. The germline CDR1 and CDR2 sequences are SEHNR and FQNEAQ (reference sequence). The CDR3 loop spans 15 amino acids. V lost 1 base and J 2 bases, leaving 9 bases between the germline ends. The CDR3 spells CASSLETGTKNIQYF. In nucleotides, the CDR3 is TGTGCCAGCAGCTTAGAAACAGGGACCAAAAACATTCAGTACTTC.